This is a list of T cell receptor beta chains from one sample in a study of blood T cell repertoires in COVID-19. Sequencing used immunoSEQ multiplex PCR; TCRdb keeps in-frame clones, though not all of them. The repertoire includes over 150,000 clones, about 87% of them detected once, and around 0.63% sits in the top ten. The specimen sequenced was peripheral blood. The receptors derive from a man in his sixties with COVID-19, enrolled during active disease. Each CDR3 is given with its conserved first and last residue. A D gene is named only where the DNA matches it firmly. Only part of the rows carry a size: once, few, many, or a class if the clone is expanded.

TRBV10-3,TRBD1,TRBJ1-1,once,CAISDTGTGTEAFF,TGTGCCATCAGTGATACAGGGACAGGCACTGAAGCTTTCTTT
TRBV30,TRBD1,TRBJ1-6,NA,CAWRGGTGVSPLHF,TGTGCCTGGAGGGGTGGAACAGGGGTGTCACCCCTCCACTTT
TRBV6-2/TRBV6-3,TRBD1,TRBJ1-5,once,CASSLDRAGSNQPQHF,TGTGCCAGCAGTTTGGACAGGGCTGGTTCCAATCAGCCCCAGCATTTT
TRBV28,NA,TRBJ2-3,few,CASSSLGTTQYF,TGTGCCAGCAGTTCTCTAGGCACTACGCAGTATTTT
TRBV5-4,TRBD2,TRBJ2-3,NA,CASSQPTSGAFSTDTQYF,TGTGCCAGCAGCCAACCGACTAGCGGGGCCTTTAGCACAGATACGCAGTATTTT
TRBV7-2,NA,TRBJ2-1,few,CASSSNTGLTYNEQFF,TGTGCCAGCAGCTCTAATACAGGGTTGACCTACAATGAGCAGTTCTTC
TRBV14,NA,TRBJ1-5,NA,CASSQGFRGPQHF,TGTGCCAGCAGCCAAGGGTTCCGGGGACCCCAGCATTTT
TRBV5-6,TRBD1,TRBJ1-2,NA,CASSFPQGDGYTF,TGTGCCAGCAGCTTTCCGCAGGGGGATGGCTACACCTTC
TRBV28,TRBD2,TRBJ2-5,NA,CASSSLAGGRETQYF,TGTGCCAGCAGTTCCTTAGCGGGGGGGCGAGAGACCCAGTACTTC
TRBV7-3,NA,TRBJ2-7,NA,CASSLMGTGTYEQYF,TGTGCCAGCAGCTTAATGGGTACAGGAACCTACGAGCAGTACTTC
TRBV3-1/TRBV3-2,TRBD2,TRBJ2-5,few,CASSQGTSLGETQYF,TGTGCCAGCAGCCAAGGGACTAGCCTTGGGGAGACCCAGTACTTC
TRBV7-9,TRBD1,TRBJ2-7,NA,CASSLRDRGGSYEQYF,TGTGCCAGCAGCTTAAGGGACAGGGGGGGTTCCTACGAGCAGTACTTC
TRBV30,NA,TRBJ1-6,NA,CAWSDGTGTYNSPLHF,TGTGCCTGGAGCGACGGAACAGGGACATATAATTCACCCCTCCACTTT
TRBV12-5,NA,TRBJ2-3,NA,CASGFRGAYPDTQYF,TGTGCTAGTGGTTTCCGCGGGGCGTACCCAGATACGCAGTATTTT
TRBV28,TRBD1,TRBJ2-7,NA,CASSLLTGVEQYF,TGTGCCAGCAGTTTATTGACAGGGGTCGAGCAGTACTTC
TRBV7-9,TRBD1,TRBJ1-1,NA,CASSTGQGAGNTEAFF,TGTGCCAGCAGCACCGGACAGGGGGCAGGAAACACTGAAGCTTTCTTT
TRBV4-3,NA,TRBJ1-6,NA,CASSTTDSPLHF,TGCGCCAGCAGCACCACGGATTCACCCCTCCACTTT
TRBV7-2,TRBD1,TRBJ1-3,NA,CASSLASAGGFGNTIYF,TGTGCCAGCAGCTTAGCTTCGGCAGGGGGATTTGGAAACACCATATATTTT
TRBV10-3,NA,TRBJ2-2,NA,CATSRTPINTGELFF,TGTGCCACCTCCCGGACACCTATAAACACCGGGGAGCTGTTTTTT
TRBV24-1,NA,TRBJ1-3,NA,CATSDGGTAGNTIYF,TGTGCCACCAGTGACGGAGGGACTGCTGGAAACACCATATATTTT
TRBV19,NA,TRBJ1-2,once,CASRGRSGYTF,TGTGCCAGTAGGGGCAGGTCCGGCTACACCTTC
TRBV6-5,NA,TRBJ2-7,NA,CASSQYGTPEQYF,TGTGCCAGCAGCCAATACGGGACTCCTGAGCAGTACTTC
TRBV11-3,TRBD1,TRBJ1-6,NA,CASRGQGGAPLHF,TGTGCCAGCAGGGGACAGGGAGGCGCACCCCTCCACTTT
TRBV24-1,TRBD1,TRBJ2-7,NA,CATSDPRQGNYEQYF,TGTGCCACCAGTGATCCGCGACAGGGGAACTACGAGCAGTACTTC
TRBV5-1,NA,TRBJ1-1,NA,CASSFQTDMQAFF,TGCGCCAGCAGCTTCCAAACTGACATGCAAGCTTTCTTT
TRBV14,NA,TRBJ1-6,NA,CASSLYFWPLHF,TGTGCCAGCAGCTTATACTTCTGGCCCCTCCACTTT
TRBV12-5,NA,TRBJ1-1,NA,CASGVQGYTEAFF,TGTGCTAGTGGTGTCCAGGGGTACACTGAAGCTTTCTTT
TRBV19,NA,TRBJ2-7,NA,CASTLGGQSSYEQYF,TGTGCCAGTACCTTGGGGGGGCAGAGCTCCTACGAGCAGTACTTC
TRBV13,TRBD2,TRBJ2-7,NA,CASSREGAGGPTGEQYF,TGTGCCAGCAGCCGGGAGGGAGCGGGAGGGCCGACGGGGGAGCAGTACTTC
TRBV27,TRBD1,TRBJ1-3,few,CASRKQGSGNTIYF,TGTGCCAGCAGAAAACAGGGGTCTGGAAACACCATATATTTT
TRBV19,TRBD1,TRBJ1-5,NA,CASTQGVGNQPQHF,TGTGCCAGTACACAGGGGGTGGGCAATCAGCCCCAGCATTTT
TRBV12-3/TRBV12-4,TRBD1,TRBJ1-2,NA,CASSLTGGYGYTF,TGTGCCAGCAGTTTAACAGGGGGCTATGGCTACACCTTC
TRBV7-8,NA,TRBJ2-7,once,CASSLAHQGGGSYEQYF,TGTGCCAGCAGCTTAGCCCACCAAGGAGGTGGAAGCTACGAGCAGTACTTC
TRBV12-3/TRBV12-4,NA,TRBJ1-6,NA,CASSYLIHSPLHF,TGTGCCAGCAGTTATCTAATCCATTCACCCCTCCACTTT
TRBV19,NA,TRBJ2-1,NA,CASSMARGFNEQFF,TGTGCCAGTAGTATGGCCAGGGGCTTCAATGAGCAGTTCTTC
TRBV27,NA,TRBJ2-5,NA,CASTSEREKETQYF,TGTGCCAGCACCTCGGAGAGGGAGAAAGAGACCCAGTACTTC
TRBV24-1,TRBD1,TRBJ2-5,once,CATSEPDRGRIETQYF,TGTGCCACCAGTGAACCGGACAGGGGGCGTATTGAGACCCAGTACTTC
TRBV7-9,TRBD1,TRBJ1-3,NA,CASSLPGQGNTIYF,TGTGCCAGCAGCTTGCCGGGACAGGGAAACACCATATATTTT
TRBV19,NA,TRBJ2-7,NA,CASSLTSSYEQYF,TGTGCCAGTAGTCTCACGAGCTCCTACGAGCAGTACTTC
TRBV2,TRBD1,TRBJ2-6,NA,CASRHGTGSSGANVLTF,TGTGCCAGCAGGCACGGGACAGGGAGCTCTGGGGCCAACGTCCTGACTTTC
TRBV18,NA,TRBJ2-1,NA,CASSPLKGAEQFF,TGTGCCAGCTCACCCCTCAAGGGAGCTGAGCAGTTCTTC